The 24 T cell receptor beta chains given below trace back to one sample, sequenced in a study of PD-1 blockade in classical Hodgkin lymphoma (dated by TCRdb to the early 2020s). The library was obtained by the immunoSEQ multiplex PCR assay. Held by TCRdb, this immuneACCESS table contains in-frame sequences only and omits some clones. Under half of the omission traces to an unresolved V gene where checked; the cause of the rest is unknown. The sample profile shows 11,000 to 15,000 clones; about 73% of them were found once. The ten top clones hold under 30% of the sample. Per the publication, the time point label means: cycle 2 day 1 (C2D1) of nivolumab. All trial patients had relapsed after autologous stem cell transplantation, with cohorts A, B and C differing in prior brentuximab vedotin exposure. This material consisted of peripheral blood mononuclear cells (PBMCs), taken before the second cycle of nivolumab. Receptors were obtained from a human donor with classical Hodgkin lymphoma.

The chain joins TRBV2 to TRBJ1-5; D call uncertain. CDR1 is SNHLY and CDR2 is FYNNEI in the germline V gene. This CDR3 region has 15 residues. V lost 4 bases, J lost 2 bases, and 12 bases lay in between. The CDR3 protein is CASSANPGGNQPQHF. The CDR3 region has the DNA TGTGCCAGCAGTGCTAATCCGGGAGGCAATCAGCCCCAGCATTTT. Full variable domain (missing parts from reference TRBV2 and TRBJ1-5): EPEVTQTPSHQVTQMGQEVILRCVPISNHLYFYWYRQILGQKVEFLVSFYNNEISEKSEIFDDQFSVERPDGSNFTLKIRSTKLEDSAMYFCASSANPGGNQPQHFGDGTRLSIL.

This rearrangement joins TRBV10-2 to TRBJ2-1; D unresolved. The CDR3 has 13 amino acids. The germline V and J ends were trimmed by 4 bases and 8 bases, with 12 bases remaining between them. The germline V gene has CDR1 WSHSY and CDR2 SAAADI. CDR3 residues: CASSGPYTHEQFF. The CDR3 DNA reads TGCGCCAGCAGTGGACCCTACACCCATGAGCAGTTCTTC.

The V and J genes are TRBV28 and TRBJ1-4, with 8 bases fitting TRBD1. Germline loops: CDR1 MDHEN, CDR2 SYDVKM. The CDR3 loop spans 15 amino acids. J gave up 3 bases and V 4 bases, and 4 bases lay outside the gene matches. CDR3 in DNA: TGTGCCAGCAGTTCAGGGGGCGCAGCTAATGAAAAACTGTTTTTT. Translated: CASSSGGAANEKLFF.

The rearrangement uses TRBV11-2 and TRBJ2-1; 8 bases agree with TRBD1. Germline assignment: CDR1 SGHAT and CDR2 FQNNGV. This CDR3 has 14 residues. Germline trimming cut 5 bases from V and 1 base from J; bases unmatched to any gene: 1. Here the CDR3 reads CASSDRGSYNEQFF. CDR3 nucleotides: TGTGCCAGCAGCGACAGGGGTTCCTACAATGAGCAGTTCTTC. Looking up the rest from reference TRBV11-2 and TRBJ2-1 gives the full variable domain: EAGVAQSPRYKIIEKRQSVAFWCNPISGHATLYWYQQILGQGPKLLIQFQNNGVVDDSQLPKDRFSAERLKGVDSTLKIQPAKLEDSAVYLCASSDRGSYNEQFFGPGTRLTVL.

The J gene is TRBJ1-4, the V gene TRBV30; TRBD1 might be the D (5 bases). Germline assignment: CDR1 GTSNPN and CDR2 SVGIG (reference sequence). This CDR3 is 14 amino acids long. Trimming removed 4 bases at V and 4 bases at J, with 13 bases between. The DNA of the CDR3 is TGTGCCTGGAACCCGACAGTTCTTAATGAAAAACTGTTTTTT. Its translation: CAWNPTVLNEKLFF.

This clone was observed a handful of times. CDR3 loop: CASSYSTGYTEAFF. The CDR3, as DNA: TGTGCCAGCAGTTACTCAACAGGGTACACTGAAGCTTTCTTT. The chain is built from TRBV6-5 and TRBJ1-1, with TRBD1 as a possible D gene (6 bases). This CDR3 is 14 amino acids long. V gave up 0 bases and J gave up 3 bases, with 8 bases separating them. Germline CDR1 MNHEY, CDR2 SVGAGI.

V usage is TRBV7-2 and J usage is TRBJ2-4, with D perhaps matching TRBD1 (6 bases). The CDR3 is made up of 16 amino acids. V was trimmed by 5 bases and J by 0 bases, leaving 14 bases between them. Germline V gene sequence: CDR1 SGHTA, CDR2 FQGNSA. CDR3 DNA sequence: TGTGCCAGCAGCCCTGGACAGCATATAGCCAAAAACATTCAGTACTTC. This sequence encodes CASSPGQHIAKNIQYF.

The chain is built from TRBV2 and TRBJ1-2; the match to TRBD1 covers 7 bases. Germline trimming cut 6 bases from V and 6 bases from J; bases unmatched to any gene: 13. The CDR3 has 15 residues. The V gene's germline CDR1 is SNHLY and CDR2 FYNNEI. CDR3 sequence: CASRWGPGGGDGYTF. The CDR3, as DNA: TGTGCCAGCAGATGGGGTCCAGGGGGTGGGGATGGCTACACCTTC.

CDR3 residues: CASRWTPGDSPLHF. CDR3 coding DNA: TGCGCCAGCAGGTGGACACCGGGGGATTCACCCCTCCACTTT. V usage is TRBV5-1 and J usage is TRBJ1-6; perhaps TRBD1 as D (5 bases). This CDR3 region has 14 residues. V lost 5 bases to trimming and J lost 8 bases, with 14 bases between them. The germline V gene has CDR1 SGHRS and CDR2 YFSETQ.

This clone is categorized as medium-sized. This chain joins TRBV7-9 and TRBJ1-2, with D unresolved. Germline V lookup: CDR1 SEHNR, CDR2 FQNEAQ (reference sequence). This CDR3 spans 14 amino acids. Trimming took 5 bases from V and 4 from J, leaving 14 bases between them. The CDR3: CASSPPGYGYGYTF. In DNA form, the CDR3 reads TGTGCCAGCAGCCCCCCCGGATATGGCTATGGCTACACCTTC.

This clone was recorded only once. This rearrangement joins TRBV7-2 to TRBJ1-3; unclear D gene. The CDR3 covers 12 residues. Trimming shortened V by 2 bases and J by 1 base, and 0 bases separated the two germline ends. The germline gives CDR1 SGHTA, CDR2 FQGNSA. DNA of the CDR3: TGTGCCAGCAGCTTATCTGGAAACACCATATATTTT. Residues: CASSLSGNTIYF.

The rearrangement uses TRBV5-1 and TRBJ1-1; no definite D call. CDR3 size: 13 residues. Trimming took off 2 bases at V and 4 bases at J, with 9 bases between the two ends. Germline assignment: CDR1 SGHRS and CDR2 YFSETQ. CDR3 loop: CASSLAEVTEAFF. Here the CDR3 DNA reads TGCGCCAGCAGCTTAGCAGAGGTCACTGAAGCTTTCTTT.

The chain has TRBV5-1 and TRBJ2-2, with unresolved D. V dropped 3 bases and J dropped 2 bases, with 8 bases sitting between them. The CDR3 totals 14 residues. Germline CDR1 reads SGHRS; CDR2 reads YFSETQ. CDR3 sequence reads: CASSYKTNTGELFF. As DNA, the CDR3 is TGCGCCAGCAGCTATAAGACAAACACCGGGGAGCTGTTTTTT.

The gene calls are TRBV30 and TRBJ2-7; the match to TRBD1 covers 8 bases. The CDR3 has 14 amino acids. Germline CDR1 reads GTSNPN; CDR2 reads SVGIG (reference sequence). The V gene end was trimmed by 1 base and the J gene end by 3 bases; junction bases not matched to a gene: 5. The CDR3: CAWSGTGTFYEQYF. The CDR3 DNA sequence: TGTGCCTGGAGTGGGACAGGGACCTTCTACGAGCAGTACTTC. Supplemented by reference TRBV30 and TRBJ2-7, the full variable domain reads SQTIHQWPATLVQPVGSPLSLECTVEGTSNPNLYWYRQAAGRGLQLLFYSVGIGQISSEVPQNLSASRPQDRQFILSSKKLLLSDSGFYLCAWSGTGTFYEQYFGPGTRLTVT.

The V gene is TRBV20-1, the J gene TRBJ1-1; D possibly corresponds to TRBD1 (5 bases). The CDR3 totals 11 residues. Trimming stripped 6 bases from V and 11 bases from J, with 16 bases between. In germline, CDR1 is DFQATT, CDR2 SNEGSKA (reference sequence). For the CDR3, the DNA is TGCAGTGCGCCACGGGACTCCATGGCTTTCTTT. Its translation: CSAPRDSMAFF.

This chain uses TRBV5-4 with TRBJ2-3; 8 bases fit TRBD2. The germline CDR1 and CDR2 sequences are SGHNT and YYREEE (reference sequence). Unmatched junction bases numbered 7, after V lost 6 bases and J lost 1 base. The CDR3 has 15 amino acids. CDR3 loop: CASKEGRGGTDTQYF. The CDR3 nucleotides are TGTGCCAGCAAAGAGGGGCGGGGGGGCACAGATACGCAGTATTTT. The whole variable domain, filled in from reference TRBV5-4 and TRBJ2-3, reads ETGVTQSPTHLIKTRGQQVTLRCSSQSGHNTVSWYQQALGQGPQFIFQYYREEENGRGNFPPRFSGLQFPNYSSELNVNALELDDSALYLCASKEGRGGTDTQYFGPGTRLTVL.

This chain uses TRBV10-3 with TRBJ2-7; 11 bases agree with TRBD1. With 2 bases clipped from V and 2 bases from J, the junction kept 2 bases outside the gene matches. Per the germline V gene, CDR1 is ENHRY and CDR2 is SYGVKD. The CDR3 loop spans 15 amino acids. CDR3 amino acids: CAISEGQGAPYEQYF. CDR3 nucleotides: TGTGCCATCAGTGAGGGACAGGGGGCCCCCTACGAGCAGTACTTC.

The chain joins TRBV6-1 to TRBJ1-5; D ambiguous. Germline V lookup: CDR1 MNHNS, CDR2 SASEGT. The CDR3 runs 14 residues. The V and J ends lost 7 bases and 0 bases respectively, with 10 bases between them. In DNA form, the CDR3 reads TGTGCCAGCAACCGAGAATTTAGCAATCAGCCCCAGCATTTT. This codes for CASNREFSNQPQHF.

This clone was found a few times. This CDR3 is missing its conserved last phenylalanine or tryptophan, likely due to a read error. The DNA is left out, because the CDR3 cannot be placed on it with certainty; the CDR3 is given as TCRdb lists it. The chain is built from TRBV19 and TRBJ1-1. Germline assignment: CDR1 LNHDA and CDR2 SQIVND (reference sequence). Counting both end residues, the CDR3 totals 9 amino acids. The chain's CDR3 is CASSGGGLR.

The chain recombines TRBV5-5 with TRBJ2-4; the D call may be TRBD1 or TRBD2 (5 bases each). CDR1 and CDR2 (germline): SGHKS, YYEKEE (reference sequence). This CDR3 is built from 15 residues. V was trimmed by 4 bases and J by 8 bases, leaving 19 bases between them. DNA of the CDR3: TGTGCCAGCAGCCCAGTGACCGGGACCCTATACATTCAGTACTTC. It codes for CASSPVTGTLYIQYF.

V usage is TRBV10-2 and J usage is TRBJ2-3; 8 nucleotides agree with TRBD2. Losses at the gene ends were 3 bases for V and 1 base for J; bases not matched to a gene: 6. From germline, CDR1 is WSHSY and CDR2 SAAADI. The CDR3 consists of 16 residues. In nucleotides, the CDR3 is TGCGCCAGCAGTGACACGGGGGGGCTACGCACAGATACGCAGTATTTT. This gives the protein CASSDTGGLRTDTQYF.

This rearrangement joins TRBV6-1 to TRBJ2-7; D may be TRBD1 (6 bases). The CDR3 loop spans 12 amino acids. V was trimmed by 2 bases and J by 4 bases, leaving 6 bases between them. Germline lookup yields CDR1 MNHNS and CDR2 SASEGT. The CDR3 nucleotides read TGTGCCAGCAGTGAACAGGGGTACGAGCAGTACTTC. It specifies CASSEQGYEQYF.

This clone is classed as medium-sized. This chain connects TRBV11-2 to TRBJ2-1; 8 bases agree with TRBD2. The CDR3 runs 15 residues. The V gene end was trimmed by 3 bases and the J gene end by 5 bases; junction bases not matched to a gene: 6. The germline CDR1 and CDR2 sequences are SGHAT and FQNNGV. The CDR3 DNA reads as TGTGCCAGCAGCTTCCGCGGGGGGCGCGACAATGAGCAGTTCTTC. This encodes CASSFRGGRDNEQFF. Together with reference TRBV11-2 and TRBJ2-1, the CDR3 gives the full variable domain: EAGVAQSPRYKIIEKRQSVAFWCNPISGHATLYWYQQILGQGPKLLIQFQNNGVVDDSQLPKDRFSAERLKGVDSTLKIQPAKLEDSAVYLCASSFRGGRDNEQFFGPGTRLTVL.

About this clone itself: A far larger clone is a single base away, which makes a read error likely. Other DNA variants within this sample encode the same CDR3. The chain recombines TRBV7-9 with TRBJ2-1; D is unresolved. V shed 5 bases and J shed 6 bases, with 17 bases lying between them. Looked up from germline, CDR1 is SEHNR and CDR2 is FQNEAQ (reference sequence). The CDR3 length is 15 residues. For the CDR3, the DNA is TGTGCCAGCAGCCAAGCTAGATATAGTGGCAATGAGCAGTTCTTC. Its translation: CASSQARYSGNEQFF.